This T cell receptor beta chain emerged from a study of shared clonotypes between healthy human individuals. Background on the study: Three plates each covered CD4 naive and memory; CD8 naive two, CD8 memory one.

Regarding the study as a whole: Non-shared clonotypes were found to have lower generation probabilities than the clonotypes that were shared by all four of the sorted-subset donors.

J was trimmed by 4 bases and V by 6 bases; bases with no gene match: 4. Per the germline V gene, CDR1 is MNHNS and CDR2 is SASEGT. The CDR3 is 14 residues long. Everyone who donated was a Caucasian adult who lived in Nashville, Tennessee. Sequencing used immunoSEQ multiplex PCR; TCRdb keeps in-frame clones, though not all of them. The sample includes some 2.3 million clones, approximately 93% of them seen just once. Worth noting for this clone: Its antigen is not identified.

Sample: naive CD4+ T cells from PBMCs. Described subset: CD45RA+ positively selected. The chain carries TRBV6-1 and TRBJ2-1, with 9 bases that match TRBD1. The TCR originated in a man between 18 and 29 years old in good health. Some clones in this sample may be carry-over from other donors' samples. DNA of the CDR3: TGTGCCAGCAGCCCGGGACAGGGATACAATGAGCAGTTCTTC. Its protein product is CASSPGQGYNEQFF.